The next 27 T cell receptor beta chains were all read from a single sample in a study of blood T cell repertoires in COVID-19. Clones were sequenced by immunoSEQ multiplex PCR, and TCRdb holds only the in-frame ones, with some missing. The sample lists 150,000 to 180,000 clones, 70% to 90% occurring once. Sequencing was performed on peripheral blood. The receptors were sampled from a woman aged 55 to 70 with COVID-19, enrolled during active disease.

This sequence joins TRBV14 and TRBJ1-1; 7 bases agree with TRBD1. The germline gives CDR1 SGHDN, CDR2 FVKESK. CDR3 length: 14 residues. V was pared by 1 base and J by 4 bases, with 3 bases of the junction left unmatched. The CDR3, as DNA: TGTGCCAGCAGCCAAGCAGGGGGTGGCACTGAAGCTTTCTTT. Encoded protein: CASSQAGGGTEAFF. The full variable domain, with the rest looked up from reference TRBV14 and TRBJ1-1, is EAGVTQFPSHSVIEKGQTVTLRCDPISGHDNLYWYRRVMGKEIKFLLHFVKESKQDESGMPNNRFLAERTGGTYSTLKVQPAELEDSGVYFCASSQAGGGTEAFFGQGTRLTVV.

This clone was found once. The CDR3 region has the DNA TGTGCCAGCAGCTCAAACAGCTACACTGAAGCTTTCTTT. It translates to CASSSNSYTEAFF. This chain joins TRBV5-5 and TRBJ1-1; D is uncertain. Germline lookup yields CDR1 SGHKS and CDR2 YYEKEE (reference sequence). Trimming pared 3 bases from V and 3 bases from J, leaving 9 bases between. The CDR3 is 13 residues long.

The chain has TRBV19 and TRBJ2-1, with D tentatively TRBD2 (6 bases). The V end was cut by 3 bases, the J end by 5 bases, with 17 bases between. Per the germline V gene, CDR1 is LNHDA and CDR2 is SQIVND (reference sequence). The CDR3 is 16 residues long. DNA of the CDR3: TGTGCCAGTAGTATTCTCCTCGGCAGGGAGGACAATGAGCAGTTCTTC. Its translation: CASSILLGREDNEQFF.

This clone appeared a single time. V gene TRBV18 combines with J gene TRBJ1-2; no clear D gene. Trimming pared 3 bases from V and 1 base from J, leaving 9 bases between. Germline loops: CDR1 KGHSH, CDR2 LQKENI. The length of the CDR3 is 14 residues. CDR3 DNA: TGTGCCAGCTCACCGGGAGCGGATAACTATGGCTACACCTTC. As protein: CASSPGADNYGYTF.

J is TRBJ1-2 and V is TRBV9; D might be TRBD1 (6 bases). The CDR3 spans 13 residues. In germline, CDR1 is SGDLS, CDR2 YYNGEE. V lost 3 bases, J lost 7 bases, and 13 bases lay in between. The CDR3 reads CASSAQGRGGYTF. The CDR3 bases are TGTGCCAGCAGCGCACAGGGTAGAGGTGGCTACACCTTC. Combining the CDR3 with reference TRBV9 and TRBJ1-2 gives the whole variable domain DSGVTQTPKHLITATGQRVTLRCSPRSGDLSVYWYQQSLDQGLQFLIQYYNGEERAKGNILERFSAQQFPDLHSELNLSSLELGDSALYFCASSAQGRGGYTFGSGTRLTVV.

The genes are TRBV7-9 and TRBJ1-6; D ambiguous. The CDR3 spans 14 residues. The V gene's germline CDR1 is SEHNR and CDR2 FQNEAQ (reference sequence). The ends were cut back, 5 bases at V and 10 bases at J, with 15 bases in the middle. CDR3 sequence reads: CASSPDGLYSPLHF. In DNA form, the CDR3 reads TGTGCCAGCAGCCCCGACGGGTTATACTCACCCCTCCACTTT.

This rearrangement joins TRBV10-3 to TRBJ2-5, with 11 bases aligning to TRBD1. Germline V CDR1 and CDR2: ENHRY, SYGVKD. Trimming at V came to 5 bases and at J to 5 bases, leaving 7 bases not matched to a gene. The CDR3 sequence is 15 residues long. The CDR3 coding sequence is TGTGCCATCAGTTCCGGGACAGGGGGGTGGGAGACCCAGTACTTC. Its protein is CAISSGTGGWETQYF.

This clone was detected once. The V and J genes are TRBV2 and TRBJ1-5, with 7 positions matching TRBD1. The CDR3 runs to 15 residues. V lost 6 bases and J lost 6; bases outside the gene matches: 11. In germline, CDR1 is SNHLY, CDR2 FYNNEI. In DNA form, the CDR3 reads TGTGCCAGCAGGGTCAGACAGGGCGTAGGTCAGCCCCAGCATTTT. It is translated as CASRVRQGVGQPQHF.

This clone was counted only a few times. The rearrangement joins TRBV11-2 to TRBJ2-1; D is unclear. Trimming took 5 bases from V and 9 from J, leaving 20 bases between them. The CDR3 has 15 residues. CDR1 is SGHAT and CDR2 is FQNNGV in the germline V gene. The CDR3 sequence is CASSITTTTNGEQFF. Here the CDR3 DNA reads TGTGCCAGCAGCATTACTACAACAACAAACGGTGAGCAGTTCTTC.

V and J are TRBV3-1 (or the pseudogene TRBV3-2) and TRBJ2-7; TRBD2 matches at 12 bases. V lost 4 bases, J lost 6 bases, and 4 bases stayed unmatched. Germline loops: CDR1 LGHDT, CDR2 YNNKEL (reference sequence). CDR3 length equals 14 residues. DNA of the CDR3: TGTGCCAGCAGCCTTCGACTAGCGGGAGTCGAGCAGTACTTC. Protein sequence: CASSLRLAGVEQYF.

This chain links TRBV5-1 with TRBJ1-3; tentatively, D is TRBD1 (5 bases). The germline CDR1 and CDR2 sequences are SGHRS and YFSETQ. Trimming left V 4 bases short and J 1 base short, with 12 bases between. The CDR3 sequence is 15 residues long. CDR3: CASSTAGGSGNTIYF. DNA for the CDR3: TGCGCCAGCAGCACTGCGGGGGGATCTGGAAACACCATATATTTT.

The gene calls are TRBV18 and TRBJ1-1; perhaps TRBD1 as D (5 bases). Germline CDR1 and CDR2: KGHSH and LQKENI. V was trimmed by 4 bases and J by 1 base, leaving 7 bases between them. The CDR3 covers 13 residues. The CDR3 nucleotides read TGTGCCAGCTCACGAACAGGGAACACTGAAGCTTTCTTT. Amino acids: CASSRTGNTEAFF.

The chain employs TRBV6-5 and TRBJ1-3; 7 bases align to TRBD1. This CDR3 spans 15 amino acids. V dropped 4 bases and J dropped 5; count of bases not matched to a gene: 8. Germline values: CDR1 MNHEY, CDR2 SVGAGI. This CDR3 is CASSSPGTARNTIYF. CDR3 nucleotides: TGTGCCAGCAGTTCTCCCGGGACAGCACGAAACACCATATATTTT.

This chain connects TRBV25-1 to TRBJ2-7; D gene unclear. The ends were cut back, 6 bases at V and 0 bases at J, with 6 bases in the middle. There are 12 residues in the CDR3. CDR1 and CDR2 from the germline V gene are MGHDK and SYGVNS. The CDR3 here is CASRQSSYEQYF. CDR3 bases: TGTGCCAGCAGACAGAGCTCCTACGAGCAGTACTTC.

J is TRBJ1-2 and V is TRBV5-4; D ambiguous. Per the germline V gene, CDR1 is SGHNT and CDR2 is YYREEE (reference sequence). The CDR3 contains 13 residues. V was pared by 0 bases and J by 6 bases, with 9 bases between. DNA for the CDR3: TGTGCCAGCAGCTTGGCATCGGGGAATGGCTACACCTTC. Translated, it gives CASSLASGNGYTF.

The chain has TRBV10-1 and TRBJ1-2, with 8 bases that match TRBD1. Trimming removed 5 bases from V and 1 base from J; junction bases left unmatched: 12. Germline V lookup: CDR1 WNHNN, CDR2 SYGVQD (reference sequence). This CDR3 contains 17 residues. Written as DNA, the CDR3 is TGCGCCAGCAGTTGGATGACAGGGGAAACACTTAACTATGGCTACACCTTC. This translates into CASSWMTGETLNYGYTF.

In its sample, this clone was seen once. The chain is built from TRBV7-2 and TRBJ2-1; 8 bases agree with TRBD2. With 5 bases clipped from V and 8 bases from J, the junction kept 11 bases outside the gene matches. The CDR3 has 15 residues. Germline CDR1 SGHTA, CDR2 FQGNSA. The chain's CDR3 is CASSPGLGLWDEQFF. The CDR3 coding sequence is TGTGCCAGCAGCCCGGGACTAGGGCTGTGGGATGAGCAGTTCTTC.

The chain is built from TRBV29-1 and TRBJ1-2, with D possibly matching TRBD1 (6 bases). From germline, CDR1 is SQVTM and CDR2 ANQGSEA. Trimming pared 8 bases from V and 1 base from J, leaving 8 bases between. CDR3 length: 11 residues. The CDR3 region is CSWTDNYGYTF. The DNA of the CDR3 is TGCAGCTGGACAGATAACTATGGCTACACCTTC.

The V and J genes are TRBV7-8 and TRBJ1-1, with 10 bases aligning to TRBD1. V was clipped by 3 bases and J by 4 bases; unmatched bases: 8. The length of the CDR3 is 16 residues. In germline, CDR1 is SGHVS, CDR2 FQNEAQ. The CDR3 DNA reads as TGTGCCAGCAGCTTCCCGACAGGGGGCGTCAGCACTGAAGCTTTCTTT. Translating gives CASSFPTGGVSTEAFF.

The chain employs TRBV6-1 and TRBJ2-7; D not certain. From germline, CDR1 is MNHNS and CDR2 SASEGT. The CDR3 length is 13 residues. V was pared by 3 bases and J by 2 bases, with 8 bases between. The CDR3 protein is CASSDGSAYEQYF. The CDR3 DNA is TGTGCCAGCAGTGACGGCAGCGCCTACGAGCAGTACTTC.

The table lists this clone with a count of one. V gene TRBV12-3 or TRBV12-4 combines with J gene TRBJ2-1; a possible D gene is TRBD1 (6 bases). V lost 5 bases to trimming and J lost 15 bases, with 17 bases between them. The CDR3 runs 12 residues. In DNA form, the CDR3 reads TGTGCCAGCAGTCTACAGGGTGTAGAGGGGTTCTTC. Residues: CASSLQGVEGFF.

This clone showed up just once. CDR3 residues: CATSRDLSNQPQHF. In DNA form, the CDR3 reads TGTGCCACCAGCAGAGACCTTAGCAATCAGCCCCAGCATTTT. This sequence joins TRBV15 and TRBJ1-5; D not certain. Germline V CDR1 and CDR2: LNHNV, YYDKDF (reference sequence). The V and J ends lost 0 bases and 0 bases respectively, with 3 bases between them. This CDR3 has 14 residues.

This chain's CDR3 is CASTGQVRYGYTF. The CDR3 DNA follows: TGTGCCAGTACCGGACAGGTCCGGTATGGCTACACCTTC. This chain links TRBV19 with TRBJ1-2; 7 positions match TRBD1. There are 13 residues in the CDR3. V dropped 7 bases and J dropped 5; count of bases not matched to a gene: 7. CDR1 LNHDA and CDR2 SQIVND come from the germline V gene (reference sequence).

This clone was observed a few times. This chain links TRBV6-5 with TRBJ1-2, with a tentative D call TRBD1 (6 bases). V was cut by 2 bases and J by 8 bases, with 18 bases left in between. The CDR3 covers 15 residues. Per the germline V gene, CDR1 is MNHEY and CDR2 is SVGAGI. This chain's CDR3 is CASSYRRQHRVGYTF. The CDR3 coding sequence is TGTGCCAGCAGTTACCGAAGACAACACAGGGTCGGCTACACCTTC.

This clone was seen a single time. J is TRBJ1-1 and V is TRBV19, with D perhaps TRBD1 (6 bases). Germline CDR1 and CDR2: LNHDA and SQIVND (reference sequence). V lost 5 bases to trimming and J lost 3 bases, with 13 bases between them. The CDR3 sequence is 14 residues long. Here the CDR3 reads CASSSGQRYTEAFF. DNA for the CDR3: TGTGCCAGTAGTTCCGGACAGAGGTACACTGAAGCTTTCTTT.

CDR3 sequence: CASSQDVAYGYTF. CDR3 sequence (DNA): TGTGCCAGCAGCCAAGACGTGGCTTATGGCTACACCTTC. V and J are TRBV14 and TRBJ1-2; the D is unclear. Germline values: CDR1 SGHDN, CDR2 FVKESK. This CDR3 spans 13 amino acids. V was cut by 0 bases and J by 5 bases, with 7 bases left in between.

This clone has a single count. The chain couples TRBV5-5 to TRBJ1-1; 9 nucleotides agree with TRBD1. With V trimmed by 1 base and J by 7 bases, 5 bases remained unmatched. This CDR3 is 14 amino acids long. Germline CDR1 reads SGHKS; CDR2 reads YYEKEE (reference sequence). The CDR3 DNA is TGTGCCAGCAGCTTGTTGGGACAGGGTTTTGAAGCTTTCTTT. Translated: CASSLLGQGFEAFF.